Listed below are T cell receptor beta chains from one sample, sequenced in a study of CD8 T cells in ankylosing spondylitis. Each CDR3 protein gets one entry after TCRdb re-called the 5' RACE reads with MiXCR. The repertoire holds a few hundred thousand distinct CDR3 sequences, with around 19% as singletons. Sequenced: blood, either unsorted or a sorted T cell fraction (not recorded which). The receptors originated from a male donor with ankylosing spondylitis. The CDR3 runs from the conserved cysteine through the conserved F or W. The D gene is left open where the match is weak. Only some rows state a clone size, as once, few, many or a class for expanded clones.

cdr3_nt: TGCAGCGTTGAAGGGTTGGCAGGGGGGGCTTACGAGCAGTACTTC; cdr3_aa: CSVEGLAGGAYEQYF; j_call: TRBJ2-7; d_call: .; clone_size: many; v_call: TRBV29-1
cdr3_nt: TGTGCCAGCAGTGAATTGACAGGGGGGAGTCAGCCCCAGCATTTT; cdr3_aa: CASSELTGGSQPQHF; j_call: TRBJ1-5; d_call: TRBD1; clone_size: .; v_call: TRBV6-1
cdr3_nt: TGTGCCTGGAGCGTATATGAGCAGTTCTTC; cdr3_aa: CAWSVYEQFF; j_call: TRBJ2-1; d_call: .; clone_size: .; v_call: TRBV30
cdr3_nt: TGCAGTGCAAGTCCCAACGCTGAATTAGGGAATGAGCAGTTCTTC; cdr3_aa: CSASPNAELGNEQFF; j_call: TRBJ2-1; d_call: .; clone_size: few; v_call: TRBV20-1
cdr3_nt: TGTGCCACCAGTGTCCCGGGAGCACACAATGAGCAGTTCTTC; cdr3_aa: CATSVPGAHNEQFF; j_call: TRBJ2-1; d_call: .; clone_size: .; v_call: TRBV24-1
cdr3_nt: TGTGCCAGCAGTTTGTGGGTAGAGACTGAAGCTTTCTTT; cdr3_aa: CASSLWVETEAFF; j_call: TRBJ1-1; d_call: .; clone_size: .; v_call: TRBV12-3/TRBV12-4
cdr3_nt: TGTGCCAGCAGCCAAGATCTGGGAAGTGATCAGCCCCAGCATTTT; cdr3_aa: CASSQDLGSDQPQHF; j_call: TRBJ1-5; d_call: .; clone_size: many; v_call: TRBV4-2
cdr3_nt: TGTGCCAGCAGTTTAGTCCGTCTAGCGGAAGCCGAGCAGTACTTC; cdr3_aa: CASSLVRLAEAEQYF; j_call: TRBJ2-7; d_call: TRBD2; clone_size: .; v_call: TRBV28
cdr3_nt: TGTGCCAGCAGCAGAAAGGACAGACCCTACGAGCAGTACTTC; cdr3_aa: CASSRKDRPYEQYF; j_call: TRBJ2-7; d_call: .; clone_size: .; v_call: TRBV7-9
cdr3_nt: TGTGCCAGCAGCTTAGCGAAGACAGGGCCCCCTGAAGCTTTCTTT; cdr3_aa: CASSLAKTGPPEAFF; j_call: TRBJ1-1; d_call: TRBD1; clone_size: .; v_call: TRBV7-9
cdr3_nt: TGCAGTGCTAGAGATCTAGTGGGGGGGGACAATGAGCAGTTCTTC; cdr3_aa: CSARDLVGGDNEQFF; j_call: TRBJ2-1; d_call: TRBD2; clone_size: .; v_call: TRBV20-1
cdr3_nt: TGCAGCGTTGACAGGGAAGACACCGGGGAGCTGTTTTTT; cdr3_aa: CSVDREDTGELFF; j_call: TRBJ2-2; d_call: .; clone_size: few; v_call: TRBV29-1
cdr3_nt: TGTGCCAGCAGTTCCCGACTAGCCTCTTACAATGAGCAGTTCTTC; cdr3_aa: CASSSRLASYNEQFF; j_call: TRBJ2-1; d_call: TRBD2; clone_size: .; v_call: TRBV12-3/TRBV12-4
cdr3_nt: TGCGCCAGCAGCTTGGCGGCAGGGGGCACTGAAGCTTTCTTT; cdr3_aa: CASSLAAGGTEAFF; j_call: TRBJ1-1; d_call: TRBD1; clone_size: few; v_call: TRBV5-1
cdr3_nt: TGTGCTAGTGGTCTCCCTTTCCAGGGAAGCTCCTACAATGAGCAGTTCTTC; cdr3_aa: CASGLPFQGSSYNEQFF; j_call: TRBJ2-1; d_call: .; clone_size: few; v_call: TRBV12-5
cdr3_nt: TGCAGCGTTGAAGGGGCGGGAGGCAAGTACGAGCAGTACTTC; cdr3_aa: CSVEGAGGKYEQYF; j_call: TRBJ2-7; d_call: TRBD2; clone_size: .; v_call: TRBV29-1
cdr3_nt: TGTGCCAGTAAGGTCGGGACAGGGTACAATGAGCAGTTCTTC; cdr3_aa: CASKVGTGYNEQFF; j_call: TRBJ2-1; d_call: TRBD1; clone_size: few; v_call: TRBV19
cdr3_nt: TGCGCCAGCAGCCAGACAGTGGACACTGAAGCTTTCTTT; cdr3_aa: CASSQTVDTEAFF; j_call: TRBJ1-1; d_call: .; clone_size: .; v_call: TRBV4-1
cdr3_nt: TGTGCCAGCAGTTCACAGGGGGAGTATGGCTACACCTTC; cdr3_aa: CASSSQGEYGYTF; j_call: TRBJ1-2; d_call: TRBD1; clone_size: few; v_call: TRBV12-3/TRBV12-4
cdr3_nt: TGCGCCAGCAGCCCAAGACAGGTTTCCCTCAATGAGCAGTTCTTC; cdr3_aa: CASSPRQVSLNEQFF; j_call: TRBJ2-1; d_call: .; clone_size: .; v_call: TRBV5-1
cdr3_nt: TGTGCCAGCAGTTTAGAGGGGATCTATGGCTACACCTTC; cdr3_aa: CASSLEGIYGYTF; j_call: TRBJ1-2; d_call: .; clone_size: few; v_call: TRBV12-3/TRBV12-4
cdr3_nt: TGCGCCAGCACGCCGGGATCCGGGGAGCTGTTTTTT; cdr3_aa: CASTPGSGELFF; j_call: TRBJ2-2; d_call: .; clone_size: .; v_call: TRBV10-2
cdr3_nt: TGCGCCAGCAGCTCCGCGCCCCACGTGCTACCCCACGAGCAGTACTTC; cdr3_aa: CASSSAPHVLPHEQYF; j_call: TRBJ2-7; d_call: .; clone_size: few; v_call: TRBV5-1
cdr3_nt: TGTGCCACCAGTGATAGCGGGACGGCCTCGGTCACCGGGGAGCTGTTTTTT; cdr3_aa: CATSDSGTASVTGELFF; j_call: TRBJ2-2; d_call: TRBD2; clone_size: many; v_call: TRBV24-1
cdr3_nt: TGTGCCAGCAGTGAAGACGCTGTGTGGGAGCATCAGCCCCAGCATTTT; cdr3_aa: CASSEDAVWEHQPQHF; j_call: TRBJ1-5; d_call: .; clone_size: .; v_call: TRBV6-1
cdr3_nt: TGTGCCAGCAGCCAATGGATAGGCAATGAGCAGTTCTTC; cdr3_aa: CASSQWIGNEQFF; j_call: TRBJ2-1; d_call: .; clone_size: .; v_call: TRBV7-8
cdr3_nt: TGTGCCAGCAGTTTATTAGGGACTAGCGGCGAGCAGTACTTC; cdr3_aa: CASSLLGTSGEQYF; j_call: TRBJ2-7; d_call: TRBD2; clone_size: few; v_call: TRBV27
cdr3_nt: TGTGCCAGCAGTCTCCGAGGATCGAACACTGAAGCTTTCTTT; cdr3_aa: CASSLRGSNTEAFF; j_call: TRBJ1-1; d_call: .; clone_size: .; v_call: TRBV27
cdr3_nt: TGTGCCAGCAGCCAAGAGGCTCTAGCGGAGTGGGGCATTCAGTACTTC; cdr3_aa: CASSQEALAEWGIQYF; j_call: TRBJ2-4; d_call: TRBD2; clone_size: few; v_call: TRBV3-1
cdr3_nt: TGCGCCAGCAGCCAAGAAGTCCGAGCAGCTAGCACAGATACGCAGTATTTT; cdr3_aa: CASSQEVRAASTDTQYF; j_call: TRBJ2-3; d_call: .; clone_size: few; v_call: TRBV4-1
cdr3_nt: TGTGCCAGCAGTGAATGGGGTAGCGGGAATCGGAACACCGGGGAGCTGTTTTTT; cdr3_aa: CASSEWGSGNRNTGELFF; j_call: TRBJ2-2; d_call: TRBD2; clone_size: .; v_call: TRBV25-1